The next 8 T cell receptor beta chains were all read from a single sample in a study of T cells after yellow fever vaccination. TCRdb re-called the 5' RACE reads with MiXCR, one entry per CDR3 protein. The sample gives just under 600,000 distinct CDR3 sequences, 13% of which show up once; around 15% is in the top ten. The sequencing here drew on PBMCs, taken on the day of the yellow fever booster vaccination. These receptors all stem from a man younger than 45 who received the YFV17D yellow fever vaccine.

The sample holds a few counts of this clonotype. The chain is built from TRBV15 and TRBJ2-7; 12 bases agree with TRBD1. Trimming at V came to 8 bases and at J to 4 bases, leaving 3 bases not matched to a gene. CDR3 size: 13 residues. Germline assignment: CDR1 LNHNV and CDR2 YYDKDF (reference sequence). CDR3 sequence: CATGTGGEYEQYF. CDR3 coding DNA: TGTGCCACCGGGACAGGGGGCGAGTACGAGCAGTACTTC.

This clonotype was counted only a few times. The V call is TRBV20-1, the J call TRBJ2-1, with 14 bases identical to TRBD2. CDR3 length: 18 amino acids. Germline CDR1 reads DFQATT; CDR2 reads SNEGSKA (reference sequence). The junction had 11 bases not matched to a gene; V was cut back by 1 base and J by 6 bases. DNA for the CDR3: TGCAGTGCTAGAGGGCCGGGACTAGCGGGAGAGGGAGGCAATGAGCAGTTCTTC. Translating it yields CSARGPGLAGEGGNEQFF.

V and J are TRBV5-4 and TRBJ2-5, with D perhaps matching TRBD1 (6 bases). The CDR3 extends over 13 amino acids. CDR1 is SGHNT, CDR2 YYREEE, per germline (reference sequence). V lost 5 bases, J lost 0 bases, and 8 bases lay in between. In DNA, the CDR3 is TGTGCCAGCAGTTGGACAGACCAAGAGACCCAGTACTTC. Translating gives CASSWTDQETQYF.

This sequence joins TRBV10-3 and TRBJ2-7; D not resolved. The CDR3 runs to 11 residues. Per germline, CDR1 ENHRY and CDR2 SYGVKD. DNA for the CDR3: TGTGCGGTAGGGCTTGAATACGAGCAGTACTTC. Residues: CAVGLEYEQYF.

The V gene is TRBV5-1, the J gene TRBJ2-1; 7 bases are a match to TRBD1. The length of the CDR3 is 13 residues. V was pared by 6 bases and J by 5 bases, with 5 bases of the junction left unmatched. CDR1 is SGHRS, CDR2 YFSETQ, per germline. The CDR3: CASKDRLNNEQFF. The CDR3 bases are TGCGCCAGCAAGGACAGGTTAAACAATGAGCAGTTCTTC. Supplemented by reference TRBV5-1 and TRBJ2-1, the full variable domain reads KAGVTQTPRYLIKTRGQQVTLSCSPISGHRSVSWYQQTPGQGLQFLFEYFSETQRNKGNFPGRFSGRQFSNSRSEMNVSTLELGDSALYLCASKDRLNNEQFFGPGTRLTVL.

This clonotype showed up just a few times. The rearrangement links TRBV27 to TRBJ2-7, with 9 bases that match TRBD2. This CDR3 spans 20 amino acids. Per germline, CDR1 MNHEY and CDR2 SMNVEV (reference sequence). Germline trimming cut 6 bases from V and 3 bases from J; bases unmatched to any gene: 24. The CDR3 DNA sequence: TGTGCCAGCAGCCCCTCCATCGTAGGCGGGAGGGCCCGAGTTTTCTACGAGCAGTACTTC. Residues: CASSPSIVGGRARVFYEQYF.

The gene calls are TRBV6-5 and TRBJ2-7; a weak D match, TRBD1 (5 bases). CDR1 is MNHEY and CDR2 is SVGAGI in the germline V gene. The germline V and J ends were trimmed by 2 bases and 5 bases, with 10 bases remaining between them. This CDR3 is 13 amino acids long. The CDR3 region is CASSYNKGHEQYF. In DNA, the CDR3 is TGTGCCAGCAGTTACAATAAGGGGCACGAGCAGTACTTC.

This clonotype appeared once. V gene TRBV12-3 or TRBV12-4 combines with J gene TRBJ2-5; D is unresolved. There are 14 residues in the CDR3. The V end was cut by 3 bases, the J end by 2 bases, with 10 bases between. The chain's CDR3 is CASSFSQAQETQYF. The CDR3 nucleotides read TGTGCCAGCAGTTTTTCGCAGGCTCAAGAGACCCAGTACTTC.